This T cell receptor (beta chain) was profiled in a study of blood T cell repertoires in COVID-19. Whole-study context: Nucleic acid was either cDNA or gDNA, and it came from T cells, B-cell-depleted T cells, or PBMCs.

The CDR3 totals 19 residues. Trimming took 4 bases from V and 7 from J; bases not matched to a gene: 22. Germline V lookup: CDR1 LNHDA, CDR2 SQIVND (reference sequence). The protocol was immunoSEQ multiplex PCR, while the TCRdb copy is restricted to in-frame clones and leaves out a portion. This table holds fewer than 250,000 clones, around 84% found once. Living in 24 US areas, the participants were between roughly 18 and 90 years of age. Participants were placed into cohorts based on the clinical history they reported. The receptor was derived from a woman aged 40 to 50 who had recovered from COVID-19. The source material was PBMCs or T cells enriched from blood (not recorded which). The chain combines TRBV19 with TRBJ1-5; TRBD1 matches 7 bases. The CDR3 sequence is CASSRDSTGIFGGRQPQHF. Here the CDR3 DNA reads TGTGCCAGTAGTAGGGACTCGACAGGGATATTCGGTGGGCGACAGCCCCAGCATTTT.